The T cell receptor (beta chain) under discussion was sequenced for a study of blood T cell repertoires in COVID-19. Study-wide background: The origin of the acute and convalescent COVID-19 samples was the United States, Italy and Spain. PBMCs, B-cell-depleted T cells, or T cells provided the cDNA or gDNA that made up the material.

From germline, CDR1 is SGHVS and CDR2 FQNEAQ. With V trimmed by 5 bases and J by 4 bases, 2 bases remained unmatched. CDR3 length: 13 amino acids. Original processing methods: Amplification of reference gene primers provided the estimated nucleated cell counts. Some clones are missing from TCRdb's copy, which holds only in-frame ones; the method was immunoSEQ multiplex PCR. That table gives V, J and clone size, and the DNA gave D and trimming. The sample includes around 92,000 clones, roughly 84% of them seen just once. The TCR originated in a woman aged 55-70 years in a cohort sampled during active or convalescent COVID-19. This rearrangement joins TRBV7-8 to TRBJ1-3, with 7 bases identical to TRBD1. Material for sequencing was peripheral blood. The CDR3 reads CASSPTGGNTIYF. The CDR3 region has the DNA TGTGCCAGCAGCCCGACAGGGGGAAACACCATATATTTT.